This T cell receptor (beta chain) was observed in a study of cytomegalovirus exposure and HLA in healthy donors. Study conclusions and caveats: Prior analysis indicated that the majority of TCR beta V segments exhibited productivity approximately 87% or approximately 30% of the time. CMV serostatus stood as the only immune exposure information on hand. Of the V segments, some could not be distinguished, including TRBV6-2 and TRBV6-3, and were excluded.

In regard to this clone: Antigen specificity is unknown.

The CDR3 extends over 13 amino acids. After removal of 9 bases from V and 4 bases from J, the junction contained 5 bases not matched to a gene. CDR1 and CDR2 (germline): ENHRY, SYGVKD. Nominal health characterized the donors when sampled, though unrecorded immune exposures were likely. The PCR made use of 60 Vbeta and 13 Jbeta primers. The method was immunoSEQ multiplex PCR; TCRdb's version includes in-frame clones alone and lacks a portion of them. The profile covers roughly 80,000 clones, with under 65% appearing a single time and 4% to 4.5% taken by the ten largest. This TCR was sampled from a male donor in good health and CMV-seropositive. The sample comprised PBMCs. This sequence joins TRBV10-3 and TRBJ1-4; TRBD1 aligns across 7 bases. In DNA, the CDR3 is TGTGCCATTAAGGGGGCGGGTAATGAAAAACTGTTTTTT. Protein: CAIKGAGNEKLFF.